This passage covers 27 T cell receptor beta chains from one sample sequenced in a study of memory CD4+ T cells and cytomegalovirus serostatus. The sort gate was single viable CD3+CD4+CD8-CD45RO+ cells for memory CD4+ T cells. Repertoires were generated with immunoSEQ multiplex PCR, while TCRdb's copy carries only in-frame clones and drops some. The table lists about 82,000 clones, approximately 80% of them singletons. The material sequenced was memory CD4+ T cells from blood. The source of these receptors is an adult in good health and CMV-seronegative.

This CDR3 reads CASSRGTSGGGEDTQYF. The CDR3 DNA follows: TGTGCCAGCAGCCGAGGGACTAGCGGGGGCGGGGAAGATACGCAGTATTTT. This chain joins TRBV13 and TRBJ2-3; 14 bases fit TRBD2. CDR1 is PRHDT, CDR2 FYEKMQ, per germline (reference sequence). After removal of 5 bases from V and 5 bases from J, the junction contained 9 bases not matched to a gene. This CDR3 is built from 17 residues. Full variable domain (outside the CDR3, taken from reference TRBV13 and TRBJ2-3): AAGVIQSPRHLIKEKRETATLKCYPIPRHDTVYWYQQGPGQDPQFLISFYEKMQSDKGSIPDRFSAQQFSDYHSELNMSSLELGDSALYFCASSRGTSGGGEDTQYFGPGTRLTVL.

This clone was counted once. The V and J genes are TRBV29-1 and TRBJ1-5, with TRBD1 identical over 7 bases. CDR3 length: 13 amino acids. Germline assignment: CDR1 SQVTM and CDR2 ANQGSEA. V was clipped by 5 bases and J by 5 bases; unmatched bases: 6. CDR3 nucleotides: TGCAGCGTTTGCACAGGGGAGGATCAGCCCCAGCATTTT. Amino acid sequence: CSVCTGEDQPQHF.

The V and J genes are TRBV30 and TRBJ1-2; 7 bases agree with TRBD1. This CDR3 spans 15 amino acids. The V gene's germline CDR1 is GTSNPN and CDR2 SVGIG (reference sequence). With 1 base clipped from V and 8 bases from J, the junction kept 13 bases outside the gene matches. The CDR3 nucleotides are TGTGCCTGGAGTGGGAGACAGGGAAATTTGGGAGGCTACACCTTC. This codes for CAWSGRQGNLGGYTF.

This clone was recorded at least ten times. This sequence joins TRBV6-6 and TRBJ1-5; D call uncertain. Germline assignment: CDR1 MNHNY and CDR2 SVGAGI (reference sequence). V gave up 6 bases and J gave up 7 bases, with 10 bases separating them. The CDR3 totals 12 residues. Written as DNA, the CDR3 is TGTGCCAGCAGCCCCGGGTCCCAGCCCCAGCATTTT. This gives the protein CASSPGSQPQHF.

This clone was seen a few times. The chain joins TRBV2 to TRBJ1-1, with 8 bases lining up with TRBD1. CDR1 and CDR2 from the germline V gene are SNHLY and FYNNEI. The V gene end was trimmed by 5 bases and the J gene end by 4 bases; junction bases not matched to a gene: 6. The CDR3 loop spans 14 amino acids. The CDR3 reads CASSTQGEGTEAFF. The CDR3, as DNA: TGTGCCAGCAGTACACAGGGGGAAGGCACTGAAGCTTTCTTT.

This sequence joins TRBV19 and TRBJ2-7; D possibly uses TRBD1 or TRBD2 (5 bases each). Germline V gene lookup returns CDR1 LNHDA and CDR2 SQIVND (reference sequence). Trimming shortened V by 6 bases and J by 9 bases, and 15 bases separated the two germline ends. CDR3 length: 12 amino acids. CDR3 protein: CASSPGTWGQYF. The CDR3 DNA is TGTGCCAGTAGCCCAGGGACCTGGGGGCAGTACTTC.

V and J are TRBV5-6 and TRBJ1-4; D unresolved. Germline V lookup: CDR1 SGHDT, CDR2 YYEEEE. Trimming removed 3 bases from V and 10 bases from J, with 13 bases in between. The length of the CDR3 is 13 residues. CDR3 loop: CASSSAGGRKLFF. In nucleotides, the CDR3 is TGTGCCAGCAGCTCAGCAGGAGGACGAAAACTGTTTTTT.

The V gene is TRBV5-1, the J gene TRBJ1-6, with D hard to call. Germline V lookup: CDR1 SGHRS, CDR2 YFSETQ. This CDR3 spans 15 amino acids. V gave up 4 bases and J gave up 11 bases, with 19 bases separating them. CDR3 DNA sequence: TGCGCCAGCAGCCCTGGCGGACCGGTATTCCCACCCCTCCACTTT. Amino acid sequence: CASSPGGPVFPPLHF. Filled out from reference TRBV5-1 and TRBJ1-6, the complete variable domain reads KAGVTQTPRYLIKTRGQQVTLSCSPISGHRSVSWYQQTPGQGLQFLFEYFSETQRNKGNFPGRFSGRQFSNSRSEMNVSTLELGDSALYLCASSPGGPVFPPLHFGNGTRLTVT.

The chain is built from TRBV19 and TRBJ1-2, with D perhaps matching TRBD1 (6 bases). There are 14 residues in the CDR3. V shed 6 bases and J shed 4 bases, with 15 bases lying between them. CDR1 and CDR2 from the germline V gene are LNHDA and SQIVND (reference sequence). As DNA, the CDR3 is TGTGCCAGTAGACATAAGGGGGGCAGCTATGGCTACACCTTC. Amino acids: CASRHKGGSYGYTF.

This chain links TRBV12-5 with TRBJ2-2; D remains unclear. Trimming left V 0 bases short and J 2 bases short, with 22 bases between. Germline V gives CDR1 LGHNT, CDR2 FRNRAP. This CDR3 region has 20 residues. CDR3 amino acids: CASGLVLSEHIFVNTGELFF. For the CDR3, the DNA is TGTGCTAGTGGTTTGGTGTTGTCGGAACATATTTTCGTCAACACCGGGGAGCTGTTTTTT. The full variable domain, in which reference TRBV12-5 and TRBJ2-2 provide the parts outside the CDR3, is DARVTQTPRHKVTEMGQEVTMRCQPILGHNTVFWYRQTMMQGLELLAYFRNRAPLDDSGMPKDRFSAEMPDATLATLKIQPSEPRDSAVYFCASGLVLSEHIFVNTGELFFGEGSRLTVL.

The chain recombines TRBV2 with TRBJ1-1, with 9 bases lining up with TRBD1. CDR3 size: 14 residues. Germline loops: CDR1 SNHLY, CDR2 FYNNEI. The V and J ends lost 7 bases and 1 base, in that order; junction bases with no gene match: 4. CDR3 coding DNA: TGTGCCAGCATGTGGACAGGGGCGAACACTGAAGCTTTCTTT. It is translated as CASMWTGANTEAFF.

This clone was recorded a few times. V and J are TRBV19 and TRBJ1-5, with unresolved D. This CDR3 region has 15 residues. With 3 bases removed from V and 0 bases from J, the gap between germline ends came to 9 bases. The germline CDR1 and CDR2 sequences are LNHDA and SQIVND (reference sequence). CDR3 nucleotide sequence: TGTGCCAGTAGTATTGCCGTTTATAGCAATCAGCCCCAGCATTTT. This codes for CASSIAVYSNQPQHF.

V is TRBV18 and J is TRBJ2-7; 11 bases are a match to TRBD1. J lost 7 bases, V lost 2 bases, and 7 bases had no gene match. This CDR3 is 15 amino acids long. The germline CDR1 and CDR2 sequences are KGHSH and LQKENI. CDR3 amino acids: CASSPSGQGAGEQYF. For the CDR3, the DNA is TGTGCCAGCTCACCATCTGGACAGGGGGCAGGGGAGCAGTACTTC. Together with reference TRBV18 and TRBJ2-7, the CDR3 gives the full variable domain: NAGVMQNPRHLVRRRGQEARLRCSPMKGHSHVYWYRQLPEEGLKFMVYLQKENIIDESGMPKERFSAEFPKEGPSILRIQQVVRGDSAAYFCASSPSGQGAGEQYFGPGTRLTVT.

This clone has only one observation. This chain links TRBV4-1 with TRBJ1-2; D is ambiguous. The CDR3 totals 12 residues. Trimming took 1 base from V and 2 from J, leaving 2 bases between them. CDR1 is MGHRA, CDR2 YSYEKL, per germline. Here the CDR3 DNA reads TGCGCCAGCAGCCAAGCCAACTATGGCTACACCTTC. Translation: CASSQANYGYTF.

This rearrangement joins TRBV25-1 to TRBJ2-5, with D perhaps matching TRBD1 or TRBD2 (5 bases each). The germline V gene has CDR1 MGHDK and CDR2 SYGVNS. There are 13 residues in the CDR3. Between the trimmed V and J ends, which lost 6 bases and 5 bases, there was a span of 13 bases. CDR3 in DNA: TGTGCCAGCAGAGACTTTGAGGGGGAGACCCAGTACTTC. Translation: CASRDFEGETQYF.

The sample holds one count of this clone. The chain is built from TRBV5-1 and TRBJ1-2; 9 positions agree with TRBD1. CDR3 length: 15 amino acids. The V gene end was trimmed by 1 base and the J gene end by 8 bases; junction bases not matched to a gene: 9. CDR1 is SGHRS and CDR2 is YFSETQ in the germline V gene. CDR3 region: CASSLTGGASGGYTF. The DNA for the CDR3 is TGCGCCAGCAGCTTGACAGGGGGCGCATCGGGCGGCTACACCTTC. The variable domain in full, with the rest retrieved from reference TRBV5-1 and TRBJ1-2, is KAGVTQTPRYLIKTRGQQVTLSCSPISGHRSVSWYQQTPGQGLQFLFEYFSETQRNKGNFPGRFSGRQFSNSRSEMNVSTLELGDSALYLCASSLTGGASGGYTFGSGTRLTVV.

This chain links TRBV20-1 with TRBJ1-1; D not certain. CDR3 length: 11 residues. Germline CDR1 and CDR2: DFQATT and SNEGSKA (reference sequence). V lost 4 bases and J 11 bases, leaving 14 bases between the germline ends. In nucleotides, the CDR3 is TGCAGTGCTATTCTGGGAGGGTGGGCTTTCTTT. It is translated as CSAILGGWAFF.

This clone came up once. The rearrangement joins TRBV5-4 to TRBJ2-3, with TRBD2 matching 7 bases. Germline V gene lookup returns CDR1 SGHNT and CDR2 YYREEE (reference sequence). V shed 4 bases and J 5 bases; nucleotides not matched to a gene: 13. The CDR3 is 16 amino acids. CDR3 sequence: CASSRKLLRGGDTQYF. The CDR3, as DNA: TGTGCCAGCAGCCGGAAACTACTCCGCGGGGGAGATACGCAGTATTTT.

The V gene is TRBV5-6, the J gene TRBJ1-4; D uncertain. The germline V gene encodes CDR1 SGHDT and CDR2 YYEEEE. V shed 4 bases and J shed 2 bases, with 18 bases lying between them. The CDR3 covers 17 residues. The CDR3 coding sequence is TGTGCCAGCAGCCGCTATAGGGAGGTGTCGACTAATGAAAAACTGTTTTTT. Its translation is CASSRYREVSTNEKLFF.

The genes are TRBV6-5 and TRBJ1-1; D gene ambiguous. Germline values: CDR1 MNHEY, CDR2 SVGAGI. The length of the CDR3 is 13 residues. Deletions cut 0 bases from V and 0 bases from J, with 2 bases between. CDR3 bases: TGTGCCAGCAGTTACTCGGTGAACACTGAAGCTTTCTTT. The encoded protein is CASSYSVNTEAFF.

J is TRBJ1-5 and V is TRBV18, with TRBD1 matching 7 bases. Germline V gives CDR1 KGHSH, CDR2 LQKENI. V was clipped by 0 bases and J by 7 bases; unmatched bases: 6. The length of the CDR3 is 15 residues. This CDR3 reads CASSPPDREGQPQHF. As DNA, the CDR3 is TGTGCCAGCTCACCACCTGACAGGGAAGGACAGCCCCAGCATTTT.

The chain is built from TRBV6-5 and TRBJ2-7; the match to TRBD2 covers 7 bases. V shed 8 bases and J 3 bases; nucleotides not matched to a gene: 7. The CDR3 is 13 residues long. Germline lookup yields CDR1 MNHEY and CDR2 SVGAGI. The CDR3 sequence is CASGGGINYEQYF. CDR3 in DNA: TGTGCCAGCGGGGGGGGGATTAACTACGAGCAGTACTTC.

The gene calls are TRBV30 and TRBJ1-3; no clear D gene. Germline CDR1 GTSNPN, CDR2 SVGIG (reference sequence). V lost 2 bases and J lost 8, with 10 bases in between. The CDR3 consists of 12 residues. This CDR3 is CAWSPVSDTIYF. In DNA form, the CDR3 reads TGTGCCTGGAGTCCCGTTTCAGACACCATATATTTT.

The genes are TRBV7-9 and TRBJ2-7; D perhaps matches TRBD2 (6 bases). The CDR3 sequence is 15 residues long. Germline V CDR1 and CDR2: SEHNR, FQNEAQ (reference sequence). The germline V and J ends were trimmed by 6 bases and 1 base, with 16 bases remaining between them. The CDR3 nucleotides read TGTGCCAGCAGATCGACTAGAGGTTCTTCCTACGAGCAGTACTTC. Protein sequence: CASRSTRGSSYEQYF.

As regards this clone: An end of the junction does not agree with germline; a read error may underlie this. V gene TRBV5-8 combines with J gene TRBJ2-7; D is ambiguous. CDR3 size: 11 residues. Per germline, CDR1 SGHTS and CDR2 YDEGEE. Here the CDR3 reads CASSLAASTNF. The CDR3, as DNA: TGTGCCAGCAGCTTGGCCGCTAGTACGAACTTC.

V and J are TRBV27 and TRBJ2-7, with D hard to call. Trimming removed 6 bases at V and 1 base at J, with 10 bases between. The CDR3 loop spans 13 amino acids. CDR1 is MNHEY, CDR2 SMNVEV, per germline (reference sequence). CDR3 coding DNA: TGTGCCAGCAGCCGGACGGCGTCCTACGAGCAGTACTTC. It yields the protein CASSRTASYEQYF.

This clone has a handful of counts. This chain links TRBV11-1 with TRBJ2-3; no reliable D call. The CDR3 is 12 residues long. Trimming took 3 bases from V and 3 from J, leaving 4 bases between them. Looked up from germline, CDR1 is SGHAT and CDR2 is FQDESV (reference sequence). CDR3 residues: CASSLETDTQYF. CDR3 nucleotides: TGTGCCAGCAGCTTGGAAACAGATACGCAGTATTTT.